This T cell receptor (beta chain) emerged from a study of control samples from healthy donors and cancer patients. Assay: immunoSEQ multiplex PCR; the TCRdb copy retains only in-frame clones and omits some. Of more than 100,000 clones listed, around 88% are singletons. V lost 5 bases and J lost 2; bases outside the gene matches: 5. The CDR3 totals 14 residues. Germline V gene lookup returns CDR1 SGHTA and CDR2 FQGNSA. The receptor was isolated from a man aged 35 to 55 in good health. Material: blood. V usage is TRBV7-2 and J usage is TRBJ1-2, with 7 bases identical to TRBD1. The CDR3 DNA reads TGTGCCAGCAGCCGGGACAGATCAAACTATGGCTACACCTTC. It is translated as CASSRDRSNYGYTF.